This entry lists 25 T cell receptor beta chains sequenced from one sample in a study of cytomegalovirus exposure and HLA in healthy donors. The PCR used 60 Vbeta and 13 Jbeta primers. Sequencing was performed with immunoSEQ multiplex PCR; in TCRdb, only in-frame clones are kept and a portion is missing. The table shows roughly 200,000 clones, with roughly 79% occurring only once. Specimen: PBMCs. All receptors come from a man aged 25 to 45 in good health and CMV-seronegative.

The V call is TRBV28, the J call TRBJ2-1, with D possibly matching TRBD1 (7 bases). The germline gives CDR1 MDHEN, CDR2 SYDVKM. V lost 7 bases and J 0 bases, leaving 16 bases between the germline ends. The CDR3 is made up of 16 amino acids. The CDR3 sequence: CASTQGGWSSYNEQFF. CDR3 DNA sequence: TGTGCCAGCACCCAGGGGGGATGGAGCTCCTACAATGAGCAGTTCTTC.

The chain combines TRBV2 with TRBJ2-1, with D tentatively TRBD2 (6 bases). Deletions cut 1 base from V and 8 bases from J, with 21 bases between. Germline-derived CDR1 and CDR2 are SNHLY and FYNNEI. There are 17 residues in the CDR3. This chain's CDR3 is CASSEEDTGLFNHEQFF. CDR3 bases: TGTGCCAGCAGTGAAGAAGATACGGGACTCTTTAACCATGAGCAGTTCTTC.

V usage is TRBV11-2 and J usage is TRBJ2-4; a possible D gene is TRBD2 (7 bases). Germline CDR1 reads SGHAT; CDR2 reads FQNNGV. This CDR3 region has 14 residues. V gave up 3 bases and J gave up 7 bases, with 13 bases separating them. CDR3 sequence reads: CASSFSGGRNIQYF. CDR3 nucleotides: TGTGCCAGCAGCTTCTCCGGGGGGCGGAACATTCAGTACTTC.

The rearrangement joins TRBV7-3 to TRBJ2-7; possible D gene TRBD1, 7 bases. This CDR3 region has 14 residues. Germline V gene sequence: CDR1 SGHTA, CDR2 FQGTGA. V was pared by 5 bases and J by 2 bases, with 13 bases between. CDR3 sequence (DNA): TGTGCCAGCAGCCCCCAGGGGGGACCCTACGAGCAGTACTTC. Its protein product is CASSPQGGPYEQYF.

The chain couples TRBV5-6 to TRBJ2-5; the match to TRBD2 covers 8 bases. Germline loops: CDR1 SGHDT, CDR2 YYEEEE. J lost 3 bases, V lost 2 bases, and 3 bases had no gene match. The CDR3 runs to 14 residues. Here the CDR3 DNA reads TGTGCCAGCAGCTTTCCGGGACTAGAAGAGACCCAGTACTTC. It codes for CASSFPGLEETQYF.

The chain uses TRBV28 and TRBJ2-1; D remains ambiguous. V gave up 3 bases and J gave up 8 bases, with 8 bases separating them. Per germline, CDR1 MDHEN and CDR2 SYDVKM. The CDR3 consists of 12 residues. DNA of the CDR3: TGTGCCAGCAGTTTGACCCAGGATGAGCAGTTCTTC. Translating it yields CASSLTQDEQFF.

The chain recombines TRBV5-4 with TRBJ2-2; 15 nucleotides match TRBD2. The CDR3 has 16 residues. Germline loops: CDR1 SGHNT, CDR2 YYREEE (reference sequence). Germline trimming cut 3 bases from V and 4 bases from J; bases unmatched to any gene: 1. The CDR3 region is CASSWTSGRGTGELFF. CDR3 nucleotide sequence: TGTGCCAGCAGCTGGACTAGCGGGAGGGGCACCGGGGAGCTGTTTTTT.

The J gene is TRBJ2-5, the V gene TRBV27, with 12 bases matching TRBD2. Germline V gene lookup returns CDR1 MNHEY and CDR2 SMNVEV (reference sequence). The CDR3 has 16 amino acids. Unmatched junction bases numbered 9, after V lost 5 bases and J lost 5 bases. The CDR3 bases are TGTGCCAGCAGTCCCCTAGCGGGAGGGCCGGGGGAGACCCAGTACTTC. It is translated as CASSPLAGGPGETQYF.

The genes are TRBV28 and TRBJ2-1, with a tentative D call TRBD2 (5 bases). The V end lost 9 bases, the J end lost 7 bases, and 19 bases lay between the germline ends. CDR1 and CDR2 from the germline V gene are MDHEN and SYDVKM. The CDR3 has 14 amino acids. The CDR3 nucleotides read TGTGCCAGTAGCCTGGACCTCGGAGGTAATGAGCAGTTCTTC. Residues: CASSLDLGGNEQFF.

The chain recombines TRBV5-1 with TRBJ1-2, with D tentatively TRBD1 (6 bases). This CDR3 has 13 residues. The V end lost 0 bases, the J end lost 8 bases, and 11 bases lay between the germline ends. Germline assignment: CDR1 SGHRS and CDR2 YFSETQ. The CDR3 is CASSLDRVEGYTF. Written as DNA, the CDR3 is TGCGCCAGCAGCTTGGACAGGGTGGAAGGCTACACCTTC.

The V and J genes are TRBV4-1 and TRBJ2-1; TRBD1 matches at 9 bases. Trimming took 3 bases from V and 8 from J; bases not matched to a gene: 5. This CDR3 contains 14 residues. Per germline, CDR1 MGHRA and CDR2 YSYEKL. The CDR3 here is CASSQRTGAYEQFF. The CDR3 nucleotides read TGCGCCAGCAGCCAGAGGACAGGGGCGTATGAGCAGTTCTTC.

The chain recombines TRBV25-1 with TRBJ2-7; 9 bases map to TRBD1. The CDR3 is 15 amino acids. The germline V gene encodes CDR1 MGHDK and CDR2 SYGVNS. Trimming cost V 4 bases and J 6 bases; bases outside gene matches: 10. This CDR3 is CASSGSGTGNVEQYF. For the CDR3, the DNA is TGTGCCAGCAGTGGATCCGGGACAGGGAACGTCGAGCAGTACTTC.

The chain employs TRBV6-5 and TRBJ2-3; D ambiguous. Germline lookup yields CDR1 MNHEY and CDR2 SVGAGI. The CDR3 runs 15 residues. V lost 0 bases to trimming and J lost 5 bases, with 12 bases between them. The CDR3 loop is CASSYSSSGGDTQYF. The CDR3 nucleotides are TGTGCCAGCAGTTACTCGAGTAGTGGTGGAGATACGCAGTATTTT.

This chain uses TRBV5-6 with TRBJ2-7; 7 bases map to TRBD1. The CDR3 has 13 residues. V lost 2 bases, J lost 2 bases, and 1 base stayed unmatched. Germline V gives CDR1 SGHDT, CDR2 YYEEEE. The CDR3, as DNA: TGTGCCAGCAGCTTCCAGGGGGCCTACGAGCAGTACTTC. It yields the protein CASSFQGAYEQYF.

The J gene is TRBJ1-2, the V gene TRBV20-1; D remains unclear. The germline V gene encodes CDR1 DFQATT and CDR2 SNEGSKA (reference sequence). CDR3 length: 11 amino acids. Trimming removed 3 bases from V and 6 bases from J, with 8 bases in between. Here the CDR3 DNA reads TGCAGTGCTAGGAGGGCCAATGGCTACACCTTC. It specifies CSARRANGYTF.

The chain employs TRBV5-5 and TRBJ1-5; the D gene is possibly TRBD1 (6 bases). CDR1 is SGHKS, CDR2 YYEKEE, per germline (reference sequence). This CDR3 is 15 amino acids long. Trimming took off 5 bases at V and 0 bases at J, with 12 bases between the two ends. Here the CDR3 DNA reads TGTGCCAGCAGGGCGGACAGTTATAGCAATCAGCCCCAGCATTTT. Its translation is CASRADSYSNQPQHF.

This chain links TRBV4-1 with TRBJ2-5; 7 bases align to TRBD1. The V gene end was trimmed by 3 bases and the J gene end by 2 bases; junction bases not matched to a gene: 12. The CDR3 is 17 amino acids. Germline V CDR1 and CDR2: MGHRA, YSYEKL. In DNA, the CDR3 is TGCGCCAGCAGCCACCCGACCCGGGACAGAGGGCAAGAGACCCAGTACTTC. Translation: CASSHPTRDRGQETQYF.

This clone came up a few times. The chain links TRBV27 to TRBJ2-3, with 8 bases aligning to TRBD2. V gave up 5 bases and J gave up 1 base; unmatched junction bases: 8. CDR3 length: 16 residues. Germline CDR1 reads MNHEY; CDR2 reads SMNVEV (reference sequence). CDR3: CASSKSGRWGTDTQYF. The CDR3 DNA reads as TGTGCCAGCAGTAAGAGCGGGAGATGGGGCACAGATACGCAGTATTTT.

This clone turned up a few times. The chain uses TRBV4-1 and TRBJ1-3, with D unclear. V gave up 2 bases and J gave up 0 bases, with 8 bases separating them. Germline V lookup: CDR1 MGHRA, CDR2 YSYEKL. This CDR3 comprises 15 residues. The CDR3 sequence is CASSQSPSSGNTIYF. The CDR3 nucleotides are TGCGCCAGCAGCCAATCCCCCAGCTCTGGAAACACCATATATTTT.

The chain uses TRBV10-1 and TRBJ2-1; D is perhaps TRBD2 (5 bases). The V and J ends lost 3 bases and 6 bases respectively, with 12 bases between them. Germline CDR1 reads WNHNN; CDR2 reads SYGVQD (reference sequence). The length of the CDR3 is 14 residues. The chain's CDR3 is CASSEVGRGNEQFF. In nucleotides, the CDR3 is TGCGCCAGCAGTGAAGTCGGTCGGGGCAATGAGCAGTTCTTC.

The rearrangement joins TRBV5-6 to TRBJ1-1; maybe TRBD1 (6 bases). CDR1 is SGHDT and CDR2 is YYEEEE in the germline V gene. V shed 4 bases and J shed 6 bases, with 16 bases lying between them. There are 14 residues in the CDR3. The CDR3 sequence: CASSPQGFISEAFF. CDR3 sequence (DNA): TGTGCCAGCAGCCCACAGGGTTTCATCTCTGAAGCTTTCTTT.

In its sample, this clone was seen a few times. This rearrangement joins TRBV19 to TRBJ1-1, with D perhaps TRBD1 (5 bases). There are 16 residues in the CDR3. Germline loops: CDR1 LNHDA, CDR2 SQIVND (reference sequence). Trimming shortened V by 3 bases and J by 1 base, and 15 bases separated the two germline ends. Here the CDR3 reads CASSMWAGPSNTEAFF. The CDR3 DNA reads TGTGCCAGTAGTATGTGGGCAGGGCCGTCGAACACTGAAGCTTTCTTT.

The CDR3 reads CASSYRLAGYTGELFF. In DNA form, the CDR3 reads TGTGCCAGTAGTTACAGACTAGCGGGTTACACCGGGGAGCTGTTTTTT. J is TRBJ2-2 and V is TRBV19, with TRBD2 matching over 10 bases. Germline-derived CDR1 and CDR2 are LNHDA and SQIVND (reference sequence). The trim removed 5 bases at V and 3 bases at J, leaving 6 bases unmatched. The CDR3 length is 16 residues. The full variable domain, its missing parts supplied by reference TRBV19 and TRBJ2-2, is DGGITQSPKYLFRKEGQNVTLSCEQNLNHDAMYWYRQDPGQGLRLIYYSQIVNDFQKGDIAEGYSVSREKKESFPLTVTSAQKNPTAFYLCASSYRLAGYTGELFFGEGSRLTVL.

This clone was seen a few times. Different DNA sequences within this sample yield the same CDR3. The rearrangement joins TRBV5-4 to TRBJ2-7; D uncertain. Germline values: CDR1 SGHNT, CDR2 YYREEE (reference sequence). This CDR3 comprises 14 residues. V shed 2 bases and J shed 5 bases, with 14 bases lying between them. DNA of the CDR3: TGTGCCAGCAGCTTCGGCCCGGGTAGGAACGAGCAGTACTTC. Its protein is CASSFGPGRNEQYF. The variable domain in full, with the rest retrieved from reference TRBV5-4 and TRBJ2-7, is ETGVTQSPTHLIKTRGQQVTLRCSSQSGHNTVSWYQQALGQGPQFIFQYYREEENGRGNFPPRFSGLQFPNYSSELNVNALELDDSALYLCASSFGPGRNEQYFGPGTRLTVT.

The V and J genes are TRBV10-3 and TRBJ2-1, with 9 bases lining up with TRBD1. This CDR3 is built from 16 residues. CDR1 is ENHRY and CDR2 is SYGVKD in the germline V gene. V gave up 4 bases and J gave up 6 bases; unmatched junction bases: 10. DNA for the CDR3: TGTGCCATCAGTGCCCCGAGGACAGGGGCCTCCAATGAGCAGTTCTTC. Its protein is CAISAPRTGASNEQFF.